This T cell receptor (beta chain) was captured by sequencing in a study of post-analysis software for immune sequencing data. V was cut by 5 bases and J by 5 bases, with 15 bases left in between. Germline V gene data show CDR1 as SGHTA and CDR2 as FQGNSA. CDR3 length: 14 amino acids. In regard to this clonotype: The antigen is undetermined.

Whole-study findings and limits: Controls showed lower frequencies than patients for five TRBV segments, and TRBV5-6, TRBV5-1 and TRBV20-1 were among these.

Researchers reported that TCR beta cDNA libraries carried unique molecular identifiers. TCRdb passed the PCR reads through MiXCR, listing each CDR3 protein once. The top ten hold 0.56% of the sample, which has roughly 730,000 distinct CDR3 sequences, roughly 27% seen once. The sequenced sample consisted of blood. The source is a girl aged 10 to 17 with multiple sclerosis. The chain has TRBV7-2 and TRBJ1-1; a possible D gene is TRBD1 (6 bases). The DNA of the CDR3 is TGTGCCAGCAGCCCAGTAGGGGGGCGGACTGAAGCTTTCTTT. Amino acid sequence: CASSPVGGRTEAFF.